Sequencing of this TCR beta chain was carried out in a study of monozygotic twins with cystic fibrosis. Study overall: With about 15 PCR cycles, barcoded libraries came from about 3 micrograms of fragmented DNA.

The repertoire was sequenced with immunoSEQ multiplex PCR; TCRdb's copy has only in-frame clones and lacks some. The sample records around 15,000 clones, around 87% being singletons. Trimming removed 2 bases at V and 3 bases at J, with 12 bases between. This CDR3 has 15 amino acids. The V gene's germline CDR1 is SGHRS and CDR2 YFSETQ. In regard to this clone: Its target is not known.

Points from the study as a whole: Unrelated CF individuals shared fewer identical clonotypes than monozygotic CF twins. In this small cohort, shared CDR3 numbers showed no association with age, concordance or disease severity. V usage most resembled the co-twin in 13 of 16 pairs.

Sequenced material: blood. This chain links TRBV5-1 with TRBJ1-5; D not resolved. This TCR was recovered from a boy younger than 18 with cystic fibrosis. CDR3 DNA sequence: TGCGCCAGCAGCTTCGACGGCCAACCCAATCAGCCCCAGCATTTT. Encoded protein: CASSFDGQPNQPQHF.